These T cell receptor beta chains were read from a single sample in a study of early T cells in non-severe SARS-CoV-2 infection. MiXCR was run by TCRdb on the 5' RACE reads, yielding one entry per CDR3 protein. The table includes about 22,000 distinct CDR3 sequences, 3.6% detected once. Input material: whole blood. All receptors come from an adult who was a healthcare worker with PCR-confirmed SARS-CoV-2 infection or an uninfected control (not recorded which). The CDR3 runs from the conserved cysteine through the conserved F or W. D genes are given only for firm matches. Size is stated for part of the rows, as once, few or many counts, or as a class when the clone is expanded.

CDR3: CAWSTGGDSPLHF; DNA: TGTGCCTGGAGTACGGGGGGGGATTCACCCCTCCACTTT; size: many; J: TRBJ1-6; V: TRBV30; D: NA
CDR3: CAISETIAGGRYTDTQYF; DNA: TGTGCCATCAGTGAGACTATAGCGGGGGGACGATACACAGATACGCAGTATTTT; size: many; J: TRBJ2-3; V: TRBV10-3; D: TRBD2
CDR3: CASSTQPGYGYTF; DNA: TGTGCCAGCAGCACACAACCAGGGTATGGCTACACCTTC; size: many; J: TRBJ1-2; V: TRBV14; D: NA
CDR3: CASSRTGGAWAEAFF; DNA: TGTGCCAGCAGCCGTACAGGGGGCGCGTGGGCTGAAGCTTTCTTT; size: many; J: TRBJ1-1; V: TRBV14; D: TRBD1
CDR3: CASSQGQWSFTYEQYF; DNA: TGTGCCAGCAGTCAGGGACAATGGAGCTTCACCTACGAGCAGTACTTC; size: NA; J: TRBJ2-7; V: TRBV27; D: NA
CDR3: CASSLKGGTEAFF; DNA: TGTGCCAGCAGCCTCAAGGGGGGGACTGAAGCTTTCTTT; size: many; J: TRBJ1-1; V: TRBV3-1; D: NA
CDR3: CASSLGTLDTQYF; DNA: TGTGCCAGCAGTCTGGGGACACTAGATACGCAGTATTTT; size: NA; J: TRBJ2-3; V: TRBV28; D: NA
CDR3: CASGSGSTTNEKLFF; DNA: TGTGCCAGCGGATCAGGATCTACAACTAATGAAAAACTGTTTTTT; size: many; J: TRBJ1-4; V: TRBV28; D: NA
CDR3: CASSLHAVVDTDTQYF; DNA: TGTGCCAGCAGCTTGCACGCGGTGGTTGACACAGATACGCAGTATTTT; size: NA; J: TRBJ2-3; V: TRBV5-5; D: NA
CDR3: CASSSTWTGGSEKLFF; DNA: TGTGCCAGCAGTAGCACCTGGACGGGCGGGAGTGAAAAACTGTTTTTT; size: NA; J: TRBJ1-4; V: TRBV2; D: NA
CDR3: CSVGQGVNTEAFF; DNA: TGCAGCGTTGGTCAGGGGGTGAACACTGAAGCTTTCTTT; size: many; J: TRBJ1-1; V: TRBV29-1; D: TRBD1
CDR3: CASSSLSQPQHF; DNA: TGTGCCAGCAGTTCACTAAGTCAGCCCCAGCATTTT; size: many; J: TRBJ1-5; V: TRBV6-2/TRBV6-3; D: NA
CDR3: CASSSPSQNTEAFF; DNA: TGTGCCAGCAGCTCCCCCTCCCAGAACACTGAAGCTTTCTTT; size: many; J: TRBJ1-1; V: TRBV13; D: NA
CDR3: CASSRPTPTYNEQFF; DNA: TGTGCCAGCAGCCGGCCTACCCCCACCTACAATGAGCAGTTCTTC; size: many; J: TRBJ2-1; V: TRBV7-2; D: NA
CDR3: CASSLTGTGPADTQYF; DNA: TGTGCCAGCAGCTTAACGGGGACAGGACCCGCAGATACGCAGTATTTT; size: medium-sized; J: TRBJ2-3; V: TRBV11-2; D: TRBD1
CDR3: CASSLQPNQPQHF; DNA: TGTGCCAGCAGCTTGCAGCCCAATCAGCCCCAGCATTTT; size: medium-sized; J: TRBJ1-5; V: TRBV11-1; D: NA
CDR3: CASSLHSGGARLNNEQFF; DNA: TGTGCCAGCAGCCTCCATAGCGGGGGGGCCCGGCTTAACAATGAGCAGTTCTTC; size: many; J: TRBJ2-1; V: TRBV3-1; D: TRBD2
CDR3: CASSQIRGGTGELFF; DNA: TGTGCCAGCAGCCAGATACGAGGGGGGACCGGGGAGCTGTTTTTT; size: NA; J: TRBJ2-2; V: TRBV14; D: NA
CDR3: CASSQGRGGSTDTQYF; DNA: TGCGCCAGCAGCCAAGGGAGAGGGGGCAGCACAGATACGCAGTATTTT; size: many; J: TRBJ2-3; V: TRBV4-1; D: TRBD1
CDR3: CASSQDLWGGYEQYF; DNA: TGTGCCAGCAGCCAAGATCTGTGGGGGGGGTACGAGCAGTACTTC; size: many; J: TRBJ2-7; V: TRBV4-2; D: TRBD2
CDR3: CASSGTGGETQYF; DNA: TGTGCCAGCAGTGGAACAGGCGGCGAGACCCAGTACTTC; size: few; J: TRBJ2-5; V: TRBV25-1; D: NA
CDR3: CASSLSRKGFFSTDTQYF; DNA: TGTGCCAGCAGCTTAAGTAGGAAGGGGTTCTTTAGCACAGATACGCAGTATTTT; size: many; J: TRBJ2-3; V: TRBV11-2; D: NA
CDR3: CASSSQREARSYNEQFF; DNA: TGTGCCAGCAGCTCTCAGCGGGAGGCGCGCTCCTACAATGAGCAGTTCTTC; size: medium-sized; J: TRBJ2-1; V: TRBV7-6; D: TRBD2